The 12 T cell receptor beta chains reported below all come from one sample, sequenced in a study of OX40 agonist ivuxolimab in advanced cancers. The assay was immunoSEQ multiplex PCR, and TCRdb's table has in-frame clones only and misses some. The sample has 80,000 to 100,000 clones; less than 90% are singletons. The input for sequencing was CD4+ or CD8+ T cells sorted from blood, taken in a trial of the OX40 agonist ivuxolimab. The receptor source for this set is an adult with an advanced solid tumor such as melanoma, head and neck, liver or kidney cancer.

V is TRBV7-3 and J is TRBJ1-1; D possibly corresponds to TRBD1 (5 bases). V dropped 5 bases and J dropped 4 bases, with 11 bases sitting between them. Germline assignment: CDR1 SGHTA and CDR2 FQGTGA. There are 13 residues in the CDR3. In DNA form, the CDR3 reads TGTGCCAGCAGCCTAAACCAGGGCACTGAAGCTTTCTTT. It codes for CASSLNQGTEAFF.

The V call is TRBV18, the J call TRBJ1-4; D call uncertain. Trimming took 4 bases from V and 0 from J, leaving 12 bases between them. This CDR3 contains 16 residues. CDR1 is KGHSH, CDR2 LQKENI, per germline. CDR3 sequence reads: CASSQHPPATNEKLFF. Written as DNA, the CDR3 is TGTGCCAGCTCACAGCACCCTCCTGCAACTAATGAAAAACTGTTTTTT.

The V gene is TRBV5-1, the J gene TRBJ1-1, with unresolved D. CDR1 SGHRS and CDR2 YFSETQ come from the germline V gene. Trimming stripped 1 base from V and 8 bases from J, with 12 bases between. The CDR3 is 13 residues long. The CDR3 nucleotides are TGCGCCAGCAGCTTGAACCTCCAGAGAGAAGCTTTCTTT. Translation: CASSLNLQREAFF.

V and J are TRBV28 and TRBJ2-5; D is possibly TRBD1 (6 bases). The V end was cut by 0 bases, the J end by 4 bases, with 18 bases between. The CDR3 covers 17 residues. Germline lookup yields CDR1 MDHEN and CDR2 SYDVKM. CDR3 coding DNA: TGTGCCAGCAGTTTATGGAGGGGACACCAGAACCTAGAGACCCAGTACTTC. Translation: CASSLWRGHQNLETQYF.

The rearrangement joins TRBV10-3 to TRBJ1-1; D remains unclear. Per germline, CDR1 ENHRY and CDR2 SYGVKD. CDR3 length: 15 residues. The V and J ends lost 5 bases and 0 bases respectively, with 13 bases between them. Written as DNA, the CDR3 is TGTGCCATCAGTCTAACAGAGCAAATGAACACTGAAGCTTTCTTT. As protein: CAISLTEQMNTEAFF.

This chain uses TRBV27 with TRBJ2-7, with a possible D match to TRBD1 (6 bases). CDR1 and CDR2 (germline): MNHEY, SMNVEV (reference sequence). The V gene lost 2 bases and the J gene lost 6 bases, with 23 bases spanning the gap. The CDR3 covers 17 residues. Written as DNA, the CDR3 is TGTGCCAGCAGTTTAGTCCCCCTTCGACAGGACTTGGGCGAGCAGTACGTC. Translation gives CASSLVPLRQDLGEQYV.

The CDR3 coding sequence is TGTGCCAGCAGCTCCCCCTCGGGGGATAATTCACCCCTCCACTTT. Residues: CASSSPSGDNSPLHF. V gene TRBV11-2 combines with J gene TRBJ1-6; TRBD1 might be the D (5 bases). Trimming took 4 bases from V and 5 from J, leaving 12 bases between them. This CDR3 has 15 amino acids. The germline V gene encodes CDR1 SGHAT and CDR2 FQNNGV.

The chain combines TRBV7-2 with TRBJ2-7; TRBD1 aligns across 7 bases. This CDR3 is built from 15 residues. Germline CDR1 reads SGHTA; CDR2 reads FQGNSA. J was trimmed by 1 base and V by 2 bases; bases with no gene match: 5. In DNA, the CDR3 is TGTGCCAGCAGCTTAAGAGGGGGCGCTTCCTACGAGCAGTACGTC. Residues: CASSLRGGASYEQYV.

The chain couples TRBV5-4 to TRBJ1-2; D gene unclear. This CDR3 is built from 15 residues. Deletions cut 1 base from V and 6 bases from J, with 16 bases between. Germline lookup yields CDR1 SGHNT and CDR2 YYREEE (reference sequence). The CDR3 DNA sequence: TGTGCCAGCAGCTTGAGAGTCAGGACGGAGGATGGCTACACCTTC. This translates into CASSLRVRTEDGYTF.

This clone occurred once. The chain carries TRBV27 and TRBJ2-1; 12 bases are a match to TRBD2. Losses at the gene ends were 3 bases for V and 4 bases for J; bases not matched to a gene: 4. The CDR3 consists of 16 residues. CDR1 and CDR2 (germline): MNHEY, SMNVEV (reference sequence). CDR3 DNA: TGTGCCAGCAGTTTCTCCGGGACTAGCGGGTACAATGAGCAGTTCTTC. The encoded protein is CASSFSGTSGYNEQFF.

The chain employs TRBV19 and TRBJ1-2; the match to TRBD1 covers 8 bases. CDR1 is LNHDA and CDR2 is SQIVND in the germline V gene (reference sequence). This CDR3 region has 14 residues. V lost 7 bases and J lost 3; bases outside the gene matches: 7. CDR3 residues: CASKSGGADYGYTF. The CDR3 DNA sequence: TGTGCCAGTAAGTCAGGGGGCGCGGACTATGGCTACACCTTC.

The chain joins TRBV11-2 to TRBJ1-1, with no clear D. This CDR3 comprises 13 residues. Per the germline V gene, CDR1 is SGHAT and CDR2 is FQNNGV. V was clipped by 4 bases and J by 1 base, with 7 bases between them. CDR3 nucleotide sequence: TGTGCCAGCAGCTCCCCAGGGAACACTGAAGCTTTCTTT. The encoded protein is CASSSPGNTEAFF.